These 28 T cell receptor beta chains came from one sample sequenced in a study of blood T cell repertoires in COVID-19. Method: immunoSEQ multiplex PCR; TCRdb's copy keeps in-frame clones and lacks some. The repertoire consists of about 210,000 clones, with approximately 86% occurring once and the leading ten covering about 9.3%. Sequences were obtained from PBMCs or T cells enriched from blood (not recorded which). The receptor source for this set is a man between 18 and 35 years old with acute COVID-19.

The gene calls are TRBV24-1 and TRBJ2-1; TRBD1 agrees at 9 bases. CDR1 is KGHDR, CDR2 SFDVKD, per germline. V lost 6 bases and J lost 8; bases outside the gene matches: 4. The CDR3 contains 13 residues. This CDR3 reads CATSRRDRDEQFF. The CDR3 DNA follows: TGTGCCACCAGTCGACGGGACAGGGATGAGCAGTTCTTC.

The V and J genes are TRBV19 and TRBJ2-7; 9 nucleotides align to TRBD2. Trimming at V came to 3 bases and at J to 3 bases, leaving 9 bases not matched to a gene. Germline V CDR1 and CDR2: LNHDA, SQIVND (reference sequence). This CDR3 comprises 16 residues. The CDR3, as DNA: TGTGCCAGTAGTATGCGTGCGGGGGGGCTTGTCTACGAGCAGTACTTC. It encodes CASSMRAGGLVYEQYF.

The rearrangement uses TRBV28 and TRBJ1-3; 7 bases line up with TRBD1. Losses at the gene ends were 4 bases for V and 10 bases for J; bases not matched to a gene: 1. The CDR3 contains 11 residues. From germline, CDR1 is MDHEN and CDR2 SYDVKM. As DNA, the CDR3 is TGTGCCAGCAGTTCACAGGGGACCATATATTTT. This encodes CASSSQGTIYF.

The chain joins TRBV7-3 to TRBJ2-5; perhaps TRBD2 as D (5 bases). The germline CDR1 and CDR2 sequences are SGHTA and FQGTGA. The CDR3 contains 14 residues. V was shortened by 4 bases and J by 5 bases, with 14 bases between the two germline ends. The CDR3 spells CASSSIGGWETQYF. DNA for the CDR3: TGTGCCAGCAGCTCTATAGGCGGGTGGGAGACCCAGTACTTC.

In this sample, this clone turned up once. This chain connects TRBV11-2 to TRBJ2-7, with 7 bases aligning to TRBD2. Trimming removed 7 bases from V and 5 bases from J; junction bases left unmatched: 11. The length of the CDR3 is 14 residues. CDR1 is SGHAT and CDR2 is FQNNGV in the germline V gene. As DNA, the CDR3 is TGTGCCAGCACCGCCCGACTAGCCGACAACGAGCAGTACTTC. It yields the protein CASTARLADNEQYF.

The rearrangement joins TRBV30 to TRBJ1-6; TRBD1 agrees at 7 bases. Trimming cost V 0 bases and J 10 bases; bases outside gene matches: 6. The CDR3 runs 14 residues. From germline, CDR1 is GTSNPN and CDR2 SVGIG (reference sequence). CDR3 amino acids: CAWSVDTGESPLHF. The CDR3 DNA reads as TGTGCCTGGAGTGTTGATACAGGGGAATCACCCCTCCACTTT.

This chain links TRBV5-1 with TRBJ1-1; TRBD1 aligns across 11 bases. The CDR3 spans 12 residues. V dropped 8 bases and J dropped 10; count of bases not matched to a gene: 7. Germline V CDR1 and CDR2: SGHRS, YFSETQ. CDR3 nucleotide sequence: TGCGCCAGTACATCGGGACAGGGGGGAGCTTTCTTT. Translated, it gives CASTSGQGGAFF.

This clone came up once. The chain joins TRBV14 to TRBJ2-3; D possibly corresponds to TRBD2 (7 bases). The germline CDR1 and CDR2 sequences are SGHDN and FVKESK. V was trimmed by 5 bases and J by 0 bases, leaving 12 bases between them. This CDR3 spans 15 amino acids. CDR3 loop: CASSRGGLSTDTQYF. The CDR3 nucleotides read TGTGCCAGCAGCAGGGGGGGGCTGAGCACAGATACGCAGTATTTT.

This clone was seen at least ten times. The gene calls are TRBV25-1 and TRBJ2-3; D possibly corresponds to TRBD2 (6 bases). This CDR3 has 16 amino acids. With 4 bases removed from V and 1 base from J, the gap between germline ends came to 15 bases. Germline V gene sequence: CDR1 MGHDK, CDR2 SYGVNS. CDR3 nucleotide sequence: TGTGCCAGCAGTGGGCCGCTGCGGGGCCGCACAGATACGCAGTATTTT. This translates into CASSGPLRGRTDTQYF.

The chain links TRBV3-1 (or the pseudogene TRBV3-2) to TRBJ2-5, with a weak D call TRBD1 (6 bases). The germline CDR1 and CDR2 sequences are LGHDT and YNNKEL (reference sequence). V shed 6 bases and J shed 0 bases, with 11 bases lying between them. The CDR3 is 14 residues long. CDR3 in DNA: TGTGCCAGCAGGGACACAGGGTACCAAGAGACCCAGTACTTC. Its translation is CASRDTGYQETQYF.

The V call is TRBV29-1, the J call TRBJ1-5; D remains ambiguous. This CDR3 is 10 amino acids long. Germline assignment: CDR1 SQVTM and CDR2 ANQGSEA. V shed 7 bases and J shed 5 bases, with 6 bases lying between them. CDR3 sequence: CSGRDQPQHF. The CDR3 nucleotides are TGCAGCGGGAGGGATCAGCCCCAGCATTTT. The full variable domain, completed using reference TRBV29-1 and TRBJ1-5, is SAVISQKPSRDICQRGTSLTIQCQVDSQVTMMFWYRQQPGQSLTLIATANQGSEATYESGFVIDKFPISRPNLTFSTLTVSNMSPEDSSIYLCSGRDQPQHFGDGTRLSIL.

The chain employs TRBV6-2 or TRBV6-3 and TRBJ2-3; 9 nucleotides match TRBD2. There are 18 residues in the CDR3. The junction had 14 bases not matched to a gene; V was cut back by 4 bases and J by 3 bases. Germline V lookup: CDR1 MNHEY, CDR2 SVGEGT. CDR3 in DNA: TGTGCCAGCAGTTCGACCGGGACTAGCACCCGACAGACAGATACGCAGTATTTT. Protein sequence: CASSSTGTSTRQTDTQYF.

In its sample, this clone was seen a few times. V usage is TRBV28 and J usage is TRBJ1-4, with D perhaps matching TRBD1 (6 bases). CDR1 is MDHEN, CDR2 SYDVKM, per germline. Between the trimmed V and J ends, which lost 7 bases and 8 bases, there was a span of 23 bases. The CDR3 is made up of 16 amino acids. The CDR3 protein is CASITAQGLLGEKLFF. As DNA, the CDR3 is TGTGCCAGCATTACCGCCCAGGGGTTATTGGGGGAAAAACTGTTTTTT.

The rearrangement joins TRBV11-3 to TRBJ1-3; TRBD1 is a possible D gene (5 bases). The ends were cut back, 3 bases at V and 4 bases at J, with 10 bases in the middle. This CDR3 is built from 14 residues. CDR1 and CDR2 from the germline V gene are SGHNT and YENEEA. The CDR3 region has the DNA TGTGCCAGCAGCTTCGGGGGTAGCGGAAACACCATATATTTT. The encoded protein is CASSFGGSGNTIYF. The full variable domain, in which reference TRBV11-3 and TRBJ1-3 provide the parts outside the CDR3, is EAGVVQSPRYKIIEKKQPVAFWCNPISGHNTLYWYLQNLGQGPELLIRYENEEAVDDSQLPKDRFSAERLKGVDSTLKIQPAELGDSAVYLCASSFGGSGNTIYFGEGSWLTVV.

The chain has TRBV6-4 and TRBJ2-5; 11 nucleotides agree with TRBD1. J gave up 5 bases and V 6 bases, and 8 bases lay outside the gene matches. CDR3 length: 15 amino acids. Germline CDR1 is MRHNA and CDR2 is SNTAGT. As DNA, the CDR3 is TGTGCCAGCAGGAGGGGACAGGGGGGACGGGAGACCCAGTACTTC. It is translated as CASRRGQGGRETQYF.

About this clone: Germline is not matched at one junction end, which may reflect a read error. V gene TRBV2 combines with J gene TRBJ2-1; 10 bases map to TRBD2. Germline V gene lookup returns CDR1 SNHLY and CDR2 FYNNEI. The length of the CDR3 is 15 residues. CDR3 loop: CASSKASGSYNEQFF. CDR3 coding DNA: TGTGCCAGCAGTAAAGCTAGCGGGAGCTACAATGAGCAGTTCTTC.

This clone was seen only once. This chain uses TRBV11-2 with TRBJ1-2; D not resolved. The CDR3 consists of 15 residues. The ends were cut back, 5 bases at V and 6 bases at J, with 19 bases in the middle. Germline CDR1 reads SGHAT; CDR2 reads FQNNGV. The CDR3 loop reads CASSHFRGKWDGYTF. The CDR3 region has the DNA TGTGCCAGCAGCCATTTCCGGGGAAAGTGGGATGGCTACACCTTC. Full variable domain (outside the CDR3, taken from reference TRBV11-2 and TRBJ1-2): EAGVAQSPRYKIIEKRQSVAFWCNPISGHATLYWYQQILGQGPKLLIQFQNNGVVDDSQLPKDRFSAERLKGVDSTLKIQPAKLEDSAVYLCASSHFRGKWDGYTFGSGTRLTVV.

DNA for the CDR3: TGTGCCAGCAGTTATCCCCTAGCGGGAGAGGAGAGCACAGATACGCAGTATTTT. Translation gives CASSYPLAGEESTDTQYF. The V and J genes are TRBV6-2 or TRBV6-3 and TRBJ2-3; TRBD2 matches at 10 bases. Looked up from germline, CDR1 is MNHEY and CDR2 is SVGEGT. The CDR3 spans 18 residues. Losses at the gene ends were 3 bases for V and 0 bases for J; bases not matched to a gene: 9.

The CDR3 here is CASRMTATGELFF. CDR3 nucleotides: TGTGCCAGCAGGATGACAGCCACCGGGGAGCTGTTTTTT. The chain combines TRBV27 with TRBJ2-2, with D maybe TRBD1 (5 bases). The CDR3 is 13 residues long. The V end lost 6 bases, the J end lost 4 bases, and 9 bases lay between the germline ends. Germline V gene data show CDR1 as MNHEY and CDR2 as SMNVEV (reference sequence).

This chain connects TRBV28 to TRBJ1-5; TRBD1 matches 7 bases. The V segment lost 3 bases and the J segment 6 bases; nucleotides outside the gene matches: 2. The CDR3 extends over 13 amino acids. The germline V gene encodes CDR1 MDHEN and CDR2 SYDVKM. CDR3 in amino acids: CASSLHRGQPQHF. In DNA, the CDR3 is TGTGCCAGCAGTTTGCACAGGGGTCAGCCCCAGCATTTT.

The chain has TRBV19 and TRBJ1-2; a possible D gene is TRBD1 (6 bases). The CDR3 has 14 amino acids. V lost 4 bases and J 7 bases, leaving 16 bases between the germline ends. From germline, CDR1 is LNHDA and CDR2 SQIVND (reference sequence). CDR3 in amino acids: CASSRDIGSRGYTF. DNA for the CDR3: TGTGCCAGTAGTAGGGACATCGGCTCTCGTGGCTACACCTTC. Drawing the rest from reference TRBV19 and TRBJ1-2, the complete variable domain is DGGITQSPKYLFRKEGQNVTLSCEQNLNHDAMYWYRQDPGQGLRLIYYSQIVNDFQKGDIAEGYSVSREKKESFPLTVTSAQKNPTAFYLCASSRDIGSRGYTFGSGTRLTVV.

This chain connects TRBV11-2 to TRBJ2-7; possible D gene TRBD1, 6 bases. Germline values: CDR1 SGHAT, CDR2 FQNNGV. V was cut by 6 bases and J by 7 bases, with 19 bases left in between. CDR3 length: 14 residues. Here the CDR3 reads CASRLSRSRGEQYF. CDR3 in DNA: TGTGCCAGCAGGTTAAGCCGATCAAGGGGGGAGCAGTACTTC.

The rearrangement joins TRBV19 to TRBJ2-1; 12 nucleotides match TRBD2. Per the germline V gene, CDR1 is LNHDA and CDR2 is SQIVND (reference sequence). The trim removed 4 bases at V and 2 bases at J, leaving 3 bases unmatched. The CDR3 runs 16 residues. The CDR3, as DNA: TGTGCCAGTAGTAGGACTAGCGGGATAACCTACAATGAGCAGTTCTTC. It specifies CASSRTSGITYNEQFF.

This clone was recorded a few times. V gene TRBV7-9 combines with J gene TRBJ1-4, with D maybe TRBD1 (6 bases). Trimming took off 3 bases at V and 7 bases at J, with 15 bases between the two ends. Germline V gene data show CDR1 as SEHNR and CDR2 as FQNEAQ (reference sequence). CDR3 length: 15 amino acids. CDR3 amino acids: CASSFQGRGGEKLFF. As DNA, the CDR3 is TGTGCCAGCAGCTTCCAGGGGAGGGGAGGTGAAAAACTGTTTTTT.

CDR3: CATSDPGSGRDDEQYF. CDR3 DNA sequence: TGTGCCACCAGTGATCCGGGTAGCGGGAGGGACGACGAGCAGTACTTC. This chain joins TRBV24-1 and TRBJ2-7; 11 nucleotides match TRBD2. J was trimmed by 5 bases and V by 3 bases; bases with no gene match: 8. CDR1 KGHDR and CDR2 SFDVKD come from the germline V gene. The CDR3 contains 16 residues.

This clone was observed a few times. The V and J genes are TRBV6-6 and TRBJ2-7; D is undetermined. Deletions cut 8 bases from V and 3 bases from J, with 14 bases between. Germline-derived CDR1 and CDR2 are MNHNY and SVGAGI (reference sequence). This CDR3 is built from 13 residues. The CDR3 spells CASGGPADYEQYF. CDR3 DNA: TGTGCCAGCGGTGGGCCCGCTGACTACGAGCAGTACTTC.

V and J are TRBV4-2 and TRBJ2-2; a weak D match, TRBD1 (5 bases). The ends were cut back, 8 bases at V and 4 bases at J, with 17 bases in the middle. Germline V gene sequence: CDR1 LGHNA, CDR2 YNFKEQ. This CDR3 comprises 15 residues. CDR3 loop: CASGKGAPGTGELFF. The CDR3 DNA follows: TGTGCCAGCGGAAAAGGGGCGCCGGGCACCGGGGAGCTGTTTTTT.

This chain joins TRBV9 and TRBJ1-4; TRBD1 agrees at 9 bases. The CDR3 loop spans 16 amino acids. CDR1 is SGDLS and CDR2 is YYNGEE in the germline V gene. V trimming: 2 bases; J trimming: 4 bases; junction bases outside the gene matches: 6. CDR3 sequence reads: CASSVDRDRDNEKLFF. The DNA for the CDR3 is TGTGCCAGCAGCGTGGACCGGGACAGGGATAATGAAAAACTGTTTTTT.